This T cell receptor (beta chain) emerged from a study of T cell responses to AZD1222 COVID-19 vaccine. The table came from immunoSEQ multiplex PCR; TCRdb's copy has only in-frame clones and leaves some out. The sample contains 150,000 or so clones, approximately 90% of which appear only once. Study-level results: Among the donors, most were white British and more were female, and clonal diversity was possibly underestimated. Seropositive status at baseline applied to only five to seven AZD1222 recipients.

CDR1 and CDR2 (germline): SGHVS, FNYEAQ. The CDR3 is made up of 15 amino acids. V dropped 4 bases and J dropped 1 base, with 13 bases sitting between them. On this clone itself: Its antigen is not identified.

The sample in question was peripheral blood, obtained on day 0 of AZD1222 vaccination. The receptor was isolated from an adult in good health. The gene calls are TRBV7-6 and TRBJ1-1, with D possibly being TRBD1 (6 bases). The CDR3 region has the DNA TGTGCCAGCAGCTCCACAGGGTACGGGAACACTGAAGCTTTCTTT. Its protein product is CASSSTGYGNTEAFF.